The subject of this entry is one T cell receptor beta chain. Trimming removed 7 bases at V and 8 bases at J, with 18 bases between. The CDR3 consists of 15 residues. In germline, CDR1 is LNHNV, CDR2 YYDKDF (reference sequence). This record belongs to a study of cytomegalovirus exposure and HLA in healthy donors. Both 60 Vbeta primers and 13 Jbeta primers went into the PCR. Repertoires were generated with immunoSEQ multiplex PCR, while TCRdb's copy carries only in-frame clones and drops some. Of 160,000 or so clones detected, roughly 82% appear once; the ten largest clones hold roughly 0.5%. This chain joins TRBV15 and TRBJ1-6; D is possibly TRBD1 (6 bases). The clonotype was recovered from a woman aged 50 to 60 in good health and CMV-seronegative. Sequencing input: PBMCs. In DNA, the CDR3 is TGTGCCACCACCCCTTCGACAGGCCGGGATTCACCCCTCCACTTT. It specifies CATTPSTGRDSPLHF.